The rows below give T cell receptor beta chains drawn from one sample of a study of blood T cell repertoires in COVID-19. Assay used: immunoSEQ multiplex PCR; TCRdb lists only in-frame clones, some missing. The sample holds around 150,000 clones; approximately 95% are singletons and the top ten take 2%. Sequenced input: peripheral blood. These receptors were obtained from an older woman with COVID-19, enrolled during active disease. Both conserved end residues are part of each CDR3. The D gene is left open where the match is weak. Clone size, where shown, is once, few, many, or a class for clones that have expanded.

abundance	v_gene	d_gene	j_gene	CDR3aa	CDR3nt
.	TRBV5-1	.	TRBJ1-1	CASSWVLPGNTEAFF	TGCGCCAGCAGCTGGGTCTTACCAGGGAACACTGAAGCTTTCTTT
few	TRBV9	TRBD2	TRBJ2-1	CASALPGTSGGPSPNEQFF	TGTGCCAGCGCATTGCCCGGGACTAGCGGGGGGCCAAGCCCCAATGAGCAGTTCTTC
.	TRBV7-2	.	TRBJ2-6	CASSFEISGGHGANVLTF	TGTGCCAGCAGCTTCGAGATTTCGGGGGGCCATGGGGCCAACGTCCTGACTTTC
.	TRBV27	.	TRBJ1-2	CASSYRVNYGYTF	TGTGCCAGCAGTTACCGAGTGAACTATGGCTACACCTTC
.	TRBV4-2	.	TRBJ2-5	CASSQGRGAFQETQYF	TGTGCCAGCAGCCAAGGGCGGGGAGCGTTCCAAGAGACCCAGTACTTC
.	TRBV2	.	TRBJ1-2	CASTPPAGQRLDYGYTF	TGTGCCAGCACACCCCCCGCGGGGCAGAGACTCGACTATGGCTACACCTTC
.	TRBV5-1	TRBD2	TRBJ2-1	CASSRGLAGPGNEQFF	TGCGCCAGCAGCCGGGGACTAGCGGGGCCCGGCAATGAGCAGTTCTTC
.	TRBV7-8	.	TRBJ1-5	CASSLAGRGGGPQHF	TGTGCCAGCAGCTTAGCGGGCAGGGGCGGTGGGCCCCAGCATTTT
.	TRBV3-1/TRBV3-2	.	TRBJ1-1	CASSPGQGNTEAFF	TGTGCCAGCAGCCCGGGTCAAGGGAACACTGAAGCTTTCTTT
.	TRBV9	TRBD1	TRBJ1-1	CASSRDRGVAEAFF	TGTGCCAGCAGCCGGGACAGGGGGGTAGCTGAAGCTTTCTTT
.	TRBV2	.	TRBJ2-2	CASSEQPRGTGELFF	TGTGCCAGCAGTGAGCAGCCCCGGGGGACCGGGGAGCTGTTTTTT
.	TRBV6-2/TRBV6-3	TRBD1	TRBJ2-5	CASSARDRGRSRMKTQYF	TGTGCCAGCAGTGCACGGGACAGGGGGCGATCTAGAATGAAGACCCAGTACTTC
.	TRBV27	TRBD1	TRBJ2-7	CASSYRGPYEQYF	TGTGCCAGCAGTTACAGGGGTCCCTACGAGCAGTACTTC
.	TRBV11-2	.	TRBJ1-2	CASSSTTREANYGYTF	TGTGCCAGCAGCTCCACGACCCGGGAAGCTAACTATGGCTACACCTTC
.	TRBV6-5	TRBD1	TRBJ2-7	CASSQGESYEQYF	TGTGCCAGCAGCCAGGGGGAGTCCTACGAGCAGTACTTC
.	TRBV3-1/TRBV3-2	.	TRBJ1-2	CASSQEVGRAGYTF	TGTGCCAGCAGCCAAGAGGTTGGGCGGGCTGGCTACACCTTC
once	TRBV7-9	.	TRBJ1-6	CASSLGLPGILPLHF	TGTGCCAGCAGTTTAGGCCTGCCGGGGATTTTACCCCTCCACTTT
.	TRBV6-6	TRBD2	TRBJ2-3	CASRRSGGATSTDTQYF	TGTGCCAGCAGACGAAGCGGGGGAGCAACTAGCACAGATACGCAGTATTTT
.	TRBV19	TRBD2	TRBJ2-1	CASSRASASGGLSYNEQFF	TGTGCCAGTAGTAGAGCCTCGGCTAGCGGGGGCCTCTCCTACAATGAGCAGTTCTTC
.	TRBV2	.	TRBJ1-6	CASSYGQSISSYNSPLHF	TGTGCCAGCAGTTATGGACAGTCTATAAGCTCCTATAATTCACCCCTCCACTTT
.	TRBV9	TRBD1	TRBJ1-1	CASSEGQGIGTEAFF	TGTGCCAGCAGCGAAGGACAGGGGATCGGCACTGAAGCTTTCTTT
.	TRBV2	.	TRBJ1-5	CASSGVAAGDQPQHF	TGTGCCAGCAGTGGGGTTGCAGCCGGAGATCAGCCCCAGCATTTT
.	TRBV3-1/TRBV3-2	.	TRBJ1-1	CASRPYTGGLNTEAFF	TGTGCCAGCAGACCCTACACTGGCGGGTTGAACACTGAAGCTTTCTTT
.	TRBV19	.	TRBJ2-7	CASRTQGAAYEQYF	TGTGCCAGTAGAACACAGGGCGCGGCCTACGAGCAGTACTTC
.	TRBV7-2	.	TRBJ2-1	CASSAGQQNEQFF	TGTGCCAGCAGCGCGGGACAGCAGAATGAGCAGTTCTTC
.	TRBV2	.	TRBJ2-7	CASSTQETGSYEQYF	TGTGCCAGCAGTACGCAAGAGACAGGATCCTACGAGCAGTACTTC
.	TRBV6-6	TRBD1	TRBJ2-2	CASKDTGASGELFF	TGTGCCAGCAAAGACACAGGGGCCTCCGGGGAGCTGTTTTTT
.	TRBV5-4	.	TRBJ2-1	CASSHTTPHYNEQFF	TGTGCCAGCAGCCATACAACCCCCCATTACAATGAGCAGTTCTTC
few	TRBV7-3	TRBD2	TRBJ2-5	CASSLREGETQYF	TGTGCCAGCAGCTTAAGGGAGGGGGAGACCCAGTACTTC
.	TRBV7-9	.	TRBJ1-5	CASSYLGEPQHF	TGTGCCAGCAGCTATCTAGGGGAGCCCCAGCATTTT
.	TRBV6-6	.	TRBJ2-7	CASSLRQGLYEQYF	TGTGCCAGCAGTTTAAGACAGGGACTTTACGAGCAGTACTTC
few	TRBV15	TRBD1	TRBJ2-2	CATSRDLGGLTGELFF	TGTGCCACCAGCAGAGATTTAGGGGGCCTCACCGGGGAGCTGTTTTTT
.	TRBV3-1/TRBV3-2	.	TRBJ2-7	CASSQAPGDPYEQYF	TGTGCCAGCAGCCAAGCCCCGGGGGACCCCTACGAGCAGTACTTC
.	TRBV19	.	TRBJ1-1	CASSSQVNTEAFF	TGTGCCAGTAGTAGTCAGGTGAACACTGAAGCTTTCTTT
.	TRBV13	TRBD1	TRBJ1-3	CASSRTGEFSGNTIYF	TGTGCCAGCAGCAGAACAGGGGAGTTCTCTGGAAACACCATATATTTT
.	TRBV7-9	TRBD1	TRBJ1-6	CASSPRDRVASPLHF	TGTGCCAGCAGCCCCCGGGACAGGGTCGCATCACCCCTCCACTTT
.	TRBV30	.	TRBJ1-1	CAWKETGWATEAFF	TGTGCCTGGAAAGAGACAGGCTGGGCCACTGAAGCTTTCTTT
once	TRBV24-1	.	TRBJ1-1	CATSDLMADLNTEAFF	TGTGCCACCAGTGATTTGATGGCAGACTTGAACACTGAAGCTTTCTTT
.	TRBV4-3	.	TRBJ2-2	CASSPPGGRTGELFF	TGCGCCAGCAGCCCCCCAGGGGGGCGTACCGGGGAGCTGTTTTTT
.	TRBV15	TRBD1	TRBJ2-5	CATSSQGVETQYF	TGTGCCACCAGCTCACAGGGGGTGGAGACCCAGTACTTC
.	TRBV6-1	.	TRBJ1-6	CASSEALSSSYNSPLHF	TGTGCCAGCAGTGAAGCATTGTCGAGCTCCTATAATTCACCCCTCCACTTT
.	TRBV27	.	TRBJ2-7	CASSRREAYEQYF	TGTGCCAGCAGTCGAAGAGAAGCTTACGAGCAGTACTTC
.	TRBV6-2/TRBV6-3	.	TRBJ1-5	CASCWGRGSQPQHF	TGTGCCAGCTGTTGGGGTAGGGGGAGTCAGCCCCAGCATTTT
.	TRBV5-1	TRBD1	TRBJ1-6	CASSLFPKTGTGNSPLHF	TGCGCCAGCAGCTTGTTTCCTAAGACGGGGACAGGGAATTCACCCCTCCACTTT
.	TRBV5-4	.	TRBJ1-2	CASSFPGDGYGYTF	TGTGCCAGCAGCTTCCCAGGGGATGGCTATGGCTACACCTTC
.	TRBV4-2	TRBD2	TRBJ2-1	CASSRTSGGSSYNEQFF	TGTGCCAGCAGCCGGACTAGCGGGGGGAGCTCCTACAATGAGCAGTTCTTC
.	TRBV6-5	TRBD1	TRBJ1-5	CASRSGTDPHQPQHF	TGTGCCAGCAGATCTGGGACAGACCCTCATCAGCCCCAGCATTTT
.	TRBV6-5	TRBD1	TRBJ1-5	CASNVGQVLQPQHF	TGTGCCAGCAACGTCGGACAGGTTCTACAGCCCCAGCATTTT
.	TRBV20-1	.	TRBJ1-1	CSASPLAANTEAFF	TGCAGTGCTAGTCCCCTTGCGGCTAACACTGAAGCTTTCTTT
.	TRBV6-2/TRBV6-3	.	TRBJ2-2	CASSYRGGTGELFF	TGTGCCAGCAGTTACAGGGGAGGAACCGGGGAGCTGTTTTTT
once	TRBV4-3	.	TRBJ1-2	CASSQSGTPGGYTF	TGCGCCAGCAGCCAATCAGGGACTCCGGGCGGCTACACCTTC
.	TRBV2	.	TRBJ1-2	CASSGLGGSDGYTF	TGTGCCAGCAGTGGGCTCGGGGGGAGCGATGGCTACACCTTC
.	TRBV7-2	.	TRBJ2-7	CASSSSGRVQYF	TGTGCCAGCAGTTCGTCCGGTCGTGTGCAGTACTTC
.	TRBV6-2/TRBV6-3	.	TRBJ1-5	CASSTGHHSNQPQHF	TGTGCCAGCAGCACGGGACACCATAGCAATCAGCCCCAGCATTTT
.	TRBV11-2	TRBD1	TRBJ1-2	CASSPRDSLYGYTF	TGTGCCAGCAGCCCCCGGGACAGCCTCTATGGCTACACCTTC
.	TRBV27	.	TRBJ1-6	CASSLDRSSYNSPLHF	TGTGCCAGCAGCCTAGACAGGAGCTCCTATAATTCACCCCTCCACTTT
once	TRBV5-1	TRBD2	TRBJ2-1	CASSPMLAGRDEQFF	TGCGCCAGCAGCCCTATGCTAGCGGGGAGGGATGAGCAGTTCTTC